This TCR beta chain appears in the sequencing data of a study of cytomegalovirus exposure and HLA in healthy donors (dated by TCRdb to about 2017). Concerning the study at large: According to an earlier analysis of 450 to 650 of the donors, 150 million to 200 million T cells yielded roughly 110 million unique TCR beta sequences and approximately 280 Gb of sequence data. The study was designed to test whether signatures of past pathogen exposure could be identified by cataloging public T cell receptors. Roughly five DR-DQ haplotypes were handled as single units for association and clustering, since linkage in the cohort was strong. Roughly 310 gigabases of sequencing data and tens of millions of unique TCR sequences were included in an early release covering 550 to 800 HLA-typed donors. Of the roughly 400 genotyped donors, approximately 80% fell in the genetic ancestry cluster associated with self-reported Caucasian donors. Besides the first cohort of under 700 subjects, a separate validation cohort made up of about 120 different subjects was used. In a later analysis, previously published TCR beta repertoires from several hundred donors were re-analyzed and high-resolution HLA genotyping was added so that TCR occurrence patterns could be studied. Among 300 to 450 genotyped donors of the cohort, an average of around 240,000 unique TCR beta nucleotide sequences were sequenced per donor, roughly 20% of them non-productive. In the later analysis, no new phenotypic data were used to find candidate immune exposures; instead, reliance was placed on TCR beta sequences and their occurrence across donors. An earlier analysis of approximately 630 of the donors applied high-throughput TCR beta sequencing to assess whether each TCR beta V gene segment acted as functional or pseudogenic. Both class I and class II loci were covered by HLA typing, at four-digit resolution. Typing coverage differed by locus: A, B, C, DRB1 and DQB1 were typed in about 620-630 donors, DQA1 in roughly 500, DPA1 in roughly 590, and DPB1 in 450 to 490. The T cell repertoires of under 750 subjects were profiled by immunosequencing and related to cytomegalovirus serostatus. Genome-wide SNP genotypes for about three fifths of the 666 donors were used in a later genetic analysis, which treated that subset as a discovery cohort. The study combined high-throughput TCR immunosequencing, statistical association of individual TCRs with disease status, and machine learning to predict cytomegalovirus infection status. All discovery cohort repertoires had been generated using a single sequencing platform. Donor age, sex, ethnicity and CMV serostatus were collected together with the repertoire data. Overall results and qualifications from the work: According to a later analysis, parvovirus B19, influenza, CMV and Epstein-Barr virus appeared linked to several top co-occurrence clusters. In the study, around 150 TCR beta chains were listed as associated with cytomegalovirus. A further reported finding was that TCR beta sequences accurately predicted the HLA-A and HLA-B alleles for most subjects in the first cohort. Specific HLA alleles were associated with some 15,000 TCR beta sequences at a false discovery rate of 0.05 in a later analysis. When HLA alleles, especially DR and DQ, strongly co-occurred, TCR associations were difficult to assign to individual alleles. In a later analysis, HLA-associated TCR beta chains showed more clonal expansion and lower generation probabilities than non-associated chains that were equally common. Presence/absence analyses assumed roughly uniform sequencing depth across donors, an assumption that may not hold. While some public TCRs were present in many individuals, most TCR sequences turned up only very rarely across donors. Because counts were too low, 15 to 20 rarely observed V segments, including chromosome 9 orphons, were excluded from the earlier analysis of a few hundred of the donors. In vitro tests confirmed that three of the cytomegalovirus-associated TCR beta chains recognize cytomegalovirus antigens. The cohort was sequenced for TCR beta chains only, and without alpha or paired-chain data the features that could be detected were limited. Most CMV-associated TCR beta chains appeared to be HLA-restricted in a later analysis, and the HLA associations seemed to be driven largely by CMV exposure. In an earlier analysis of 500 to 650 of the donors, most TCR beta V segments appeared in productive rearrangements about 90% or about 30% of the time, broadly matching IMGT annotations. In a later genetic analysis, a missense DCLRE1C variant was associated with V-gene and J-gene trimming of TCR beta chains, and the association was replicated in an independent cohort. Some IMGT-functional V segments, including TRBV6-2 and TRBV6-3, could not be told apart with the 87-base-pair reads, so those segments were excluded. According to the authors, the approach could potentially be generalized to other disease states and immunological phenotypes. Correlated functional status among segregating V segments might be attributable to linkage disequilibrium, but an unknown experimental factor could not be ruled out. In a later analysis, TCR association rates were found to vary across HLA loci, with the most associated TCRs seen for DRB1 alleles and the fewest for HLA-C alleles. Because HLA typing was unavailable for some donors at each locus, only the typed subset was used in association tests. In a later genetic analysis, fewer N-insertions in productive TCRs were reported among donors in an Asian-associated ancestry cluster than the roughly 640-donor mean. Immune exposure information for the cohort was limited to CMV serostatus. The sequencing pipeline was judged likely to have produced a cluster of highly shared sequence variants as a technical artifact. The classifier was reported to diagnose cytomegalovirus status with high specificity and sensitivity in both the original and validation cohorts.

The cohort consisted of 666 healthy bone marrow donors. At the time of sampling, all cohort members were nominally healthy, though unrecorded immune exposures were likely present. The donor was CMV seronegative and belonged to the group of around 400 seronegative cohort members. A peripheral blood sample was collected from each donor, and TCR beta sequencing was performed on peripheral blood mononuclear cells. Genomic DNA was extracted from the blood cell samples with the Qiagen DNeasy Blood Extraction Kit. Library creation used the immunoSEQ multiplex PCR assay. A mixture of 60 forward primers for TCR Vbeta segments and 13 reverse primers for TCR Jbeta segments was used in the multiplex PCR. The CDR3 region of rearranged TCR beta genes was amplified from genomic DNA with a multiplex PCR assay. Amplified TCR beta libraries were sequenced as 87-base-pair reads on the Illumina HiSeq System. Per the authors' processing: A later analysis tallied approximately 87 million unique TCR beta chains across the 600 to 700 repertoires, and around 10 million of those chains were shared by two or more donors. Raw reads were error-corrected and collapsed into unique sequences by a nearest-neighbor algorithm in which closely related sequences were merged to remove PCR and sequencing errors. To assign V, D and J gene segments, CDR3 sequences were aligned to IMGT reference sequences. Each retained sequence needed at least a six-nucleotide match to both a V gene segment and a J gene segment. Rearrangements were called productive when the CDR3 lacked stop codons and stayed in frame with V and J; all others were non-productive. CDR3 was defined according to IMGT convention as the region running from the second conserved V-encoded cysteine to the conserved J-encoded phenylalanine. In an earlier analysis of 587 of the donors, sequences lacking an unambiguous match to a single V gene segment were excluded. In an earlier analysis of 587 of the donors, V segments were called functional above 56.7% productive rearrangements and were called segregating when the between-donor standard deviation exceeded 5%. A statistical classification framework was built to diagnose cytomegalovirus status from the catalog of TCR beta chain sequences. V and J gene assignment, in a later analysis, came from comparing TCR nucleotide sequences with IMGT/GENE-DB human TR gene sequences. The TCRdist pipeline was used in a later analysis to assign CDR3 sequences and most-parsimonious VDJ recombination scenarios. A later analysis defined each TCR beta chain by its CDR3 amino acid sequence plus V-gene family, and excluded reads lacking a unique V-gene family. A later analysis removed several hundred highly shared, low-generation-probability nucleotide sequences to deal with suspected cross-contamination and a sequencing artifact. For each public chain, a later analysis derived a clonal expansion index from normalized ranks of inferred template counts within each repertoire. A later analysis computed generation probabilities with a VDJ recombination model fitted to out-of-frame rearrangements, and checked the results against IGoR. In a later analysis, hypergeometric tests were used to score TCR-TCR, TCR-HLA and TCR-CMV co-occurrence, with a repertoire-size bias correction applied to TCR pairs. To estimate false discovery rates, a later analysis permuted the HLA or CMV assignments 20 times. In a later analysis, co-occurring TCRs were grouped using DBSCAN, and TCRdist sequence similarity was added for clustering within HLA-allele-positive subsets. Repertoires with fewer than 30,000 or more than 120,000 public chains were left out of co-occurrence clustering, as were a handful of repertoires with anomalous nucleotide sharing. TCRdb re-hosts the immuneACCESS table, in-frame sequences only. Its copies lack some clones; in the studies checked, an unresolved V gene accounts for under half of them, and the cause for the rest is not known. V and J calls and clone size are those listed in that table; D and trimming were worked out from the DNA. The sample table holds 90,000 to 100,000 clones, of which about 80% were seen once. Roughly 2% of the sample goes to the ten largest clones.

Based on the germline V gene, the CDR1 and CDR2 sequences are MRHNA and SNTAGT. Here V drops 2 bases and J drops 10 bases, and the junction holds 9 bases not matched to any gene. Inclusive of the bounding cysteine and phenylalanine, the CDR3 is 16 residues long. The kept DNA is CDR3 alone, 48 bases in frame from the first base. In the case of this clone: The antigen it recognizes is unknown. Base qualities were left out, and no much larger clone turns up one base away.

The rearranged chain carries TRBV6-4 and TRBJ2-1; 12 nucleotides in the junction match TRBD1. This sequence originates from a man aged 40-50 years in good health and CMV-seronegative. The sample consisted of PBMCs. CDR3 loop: CASSDLPGQGAREQFF. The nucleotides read TGTGCCAGCAGTGACCTGCCGGGACAGGGGGCGCGGGAGCAGTTCTTC.